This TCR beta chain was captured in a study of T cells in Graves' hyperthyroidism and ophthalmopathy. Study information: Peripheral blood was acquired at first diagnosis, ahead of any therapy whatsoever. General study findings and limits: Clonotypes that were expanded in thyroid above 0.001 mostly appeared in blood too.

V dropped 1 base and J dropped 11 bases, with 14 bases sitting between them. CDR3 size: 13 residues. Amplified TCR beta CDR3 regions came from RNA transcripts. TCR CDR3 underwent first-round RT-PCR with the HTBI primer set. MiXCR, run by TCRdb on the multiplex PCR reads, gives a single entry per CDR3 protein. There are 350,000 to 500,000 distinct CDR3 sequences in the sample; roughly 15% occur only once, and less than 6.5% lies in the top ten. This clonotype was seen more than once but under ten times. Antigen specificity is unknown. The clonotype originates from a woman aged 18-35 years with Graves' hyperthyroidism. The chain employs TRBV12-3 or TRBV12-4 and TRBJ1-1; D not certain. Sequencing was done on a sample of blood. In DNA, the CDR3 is TGTGCCAGCAGTTTAGGTTCGGTCTCCTCGGCTTTCTTT. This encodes CASSLGSVSSAFF.